This TCR beta chain was captured in a study of response to subunit inactivated influenza vaccine (dated by TCRdb to the late 2010s). About the investigation overall: Deep quantitative profiling of the T cell receptor repertoire was used in the study to follow responses to a trivalent subunit inactivated influenza vaccine. The paper as a whole reports these results and caveats: It was suggested by the authors that each seasonal influenza vaccination may recruit only a limited number of new T cells.

Libraries were constructed by RT-PCR. Sequencing instrument: Illumina HiSeq 2500. TCRdb applied fastp at Q25 and MiXCR to the public reads, then kept only in-frame beta chains. Records with the same CDR3 protein are collapsed into one entry carrying the most frequent genes and DNA. The sample table holds roughly 790,000 distinct CDR3 sequences, of which 21% were seen once. About a tenth of the sample is held by the ten biggest clonotypes. Turning to this clonotype: Its antigen is unknown. The record has no base qualities; no much larger clone is one base away.

The CDR3 has 12 amino acids, counting the end cysteine and phenylalanine. The sequence is cut down to CDR3 DNA, 36 bases in frame from base 1. Based on the germline V gene (reference sequence), the CDR1 and CDR2 sequences are DFQATT and SNEGSKA. Cut back by 6 bases and 4 bases, the V and J ends lie 11 bases apart. This sequence was found in a man between 45 and 60 years old who received an inactivated influenza vaccine. Donor details come from another sample of the same person, matched by shared clones. The rearrangement combines TRBV20-1 with TRBJ2-3; matching of 7 bases hints at TRBD1 as the D gene. Source: PBMCs from blood, taken 5 days after vaccination. The CDR3 protein: CSARRGPDTQYF. Here is the DNA: TGCAGTGCCCGGAGGGGGCCAGATACGCAGTATTTT.